The 3 T cell receptor beta chains presented below share a single source sample, sequenced in a study of graft-versus-host responses after intestinal transplantation. These receptors have no identified antigens. The method was immunoSEQ multiplex PCR; TCRdb's version includes in-frame clones alone and lacks a portion of them. The repertoire holds approximately 120,000 clones, 90% to 95% seen once, with over 0.15% in the top ten. Sample: unstimulated CD4+ T cells sorted from spleen or lymph node cells, taken before intestinal transplant. The receptor set was obtained from a human donor who received an intestinal transplant.

The rearrangement joins TRBV5-1 to TRBJ2-3, with 10 bases matching TRBD2. The CDR3 is made up of 16 amino acids. V lost 0 bases to trimming and J lost 6 bases; unmatched junction nucleotides: 7. Germline V lookup: CDR1 SGHRS, CDR2 YFSETQ. The CDR3 DNA sequence: TGCGCCAGCAGCTTGGCCGTAGCGGGGGGCGCCGATACGCAGTATTTT. Translation: CASSLAVAGGADTQYF.

V and J are TRBV2 and TRBJ2-7; maybe TRBD2 (5 bases). Trimming cost V 6 bases and J 5 bases, with 17 bases left between them. Germline CDR1 SNHLY, CDR2 FYNNEI. This CDR3 comprises 14 residues. The CDR3 reads CASRGLAQFNEQYF. DNA of the CDR3: TGTGCCAGCAGAGGCCTAGCCCAATTCAACGAGCAGTACTTC.

This chain links TRBV19 with TRBJ2-1; 7 bases match TRBD2. J was trimmed by 4 bases and V by 4 bases; bases with no gene match: 10. Germline V CDR1 and CDR2: LNHDA, SQIVND (reference sequence). This CDR3 has 16 residues. CDR3: CASSRGGVGPYNEQFF. CDR3 coding DNA: TGTGCCAGTAGTAGGGGGGGTGTGGGGCCTTACAATGAGCAGTTCTTC.